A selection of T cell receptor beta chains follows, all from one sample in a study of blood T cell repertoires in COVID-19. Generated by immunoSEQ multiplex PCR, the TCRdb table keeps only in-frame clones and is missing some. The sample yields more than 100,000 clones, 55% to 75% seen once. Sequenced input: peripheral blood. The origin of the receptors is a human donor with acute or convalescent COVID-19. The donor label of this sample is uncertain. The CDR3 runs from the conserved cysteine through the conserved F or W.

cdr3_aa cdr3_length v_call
CAWSKDRGVYGYTF 14 TRBV30
CASSSQQGSNQPQHF 15 TRBV6-5
CASTKGQGRQPQHF 14 TRBV2
CASSLAGTSNNEQFF 15 TRBV7-2
CARCGGRDTGELFF 14 TRBV4-2
CASSFDRDSPLHF 13 TRBV13
CATRPRGTQYF 11 TRBV11-3
CAISELGSNQPQHF 14 TRBV10-3
CAWSRGTGTGQETQYF 16 TRBV30
CASSYLGTGTTYEQYF 16 TRBV6-5
CASSSNPGVWDTEAFF 16 TRBV5-6
CATGGVYTGELFF 13 TRBV27
CASNNPGGPLKYEQYF 16 TRBV14
CASSLDPGTGYSGANVLTF 19 TRBV5-1
CSVATGAHQPQHF 13 TRBV29-1
CASRGLRGRRGYTF 14 TRBV7-2
CASSPRQTQETQYF 14 TRBV4-1
CASSVTRQGYNEQFF 15 TRBV5-1
CASSFNIGGGVAFF 14 TRBV5-1
CASSYDRETQYF 12 TRBV7-9
CATSDSTSGGAGELFF 16 TRBV24-1